A selection of T cell receptor beta chains follows, all from one sample in a study of shared clonotypes between healthy human individuals. Produced via immunoSEQ multiplex PCR; TCRdb's table is partial and in-frame only. The data hold under 850,000 clones, with approximately 72% observed a single time. The sequenced sample was memory CD4+ T cells sorted from blood. The receptor source for this set is a woman younger than 45 in good health. CDR3s include the opening cysteine and the closing phenylalanine or tryptophan.

V: TRBV19
J: TRBJ2-1
length: 13
CDR3: CASSGREGNEQFF

V: TRBV25-1
J: TRBJ1-1
length: 11
CDR3: CASSQGVKAFF

V: TRBV5-4
J: TRBJ2-7
length: 16
CDR3: CASSSTLERSNYEQYF

V: TRBV7-8
J: TRBJ2-7
length: 15
CDR3: CASSPREGRSYEQYF

V: TRBV2
J: TRBJ1-2
length: 14
CDR3: CASTTGTLNYGYTF

V: TRBV29-1
J: TRBJ2-6
length: 17
CDR3: CSVGDRPTYSGANVLTF

V: TRBV7-8
J: TRBJ2-1
length: 18
CDR3: CASSLASRASGRAYEQFF

V: TRBV5-1
J: TRBJ2-7
length: 13
CDR3: CASSSGQTYEQYF

V: TRBV2
J: TRBJ1-1
length: 15
CDR3: CASSPREGLMSEAFF

V: TRBV5-6
J: TRBJ2-2
length: 14
CDR3: CASSFGGSTGELFF

V: TRBV6-1
J: TRBJ2-7
length: 15
CDR3: CASSVREDSSYEQYF

V: TRBV19
J: TRBJ2-3
length: 17
CDR3: CASSPRALALSTDTQYF

V: TRBV28
J: TRBJ2-7
length: 15
CDR3: CASTKAPGLINEQYF

V: TRBV11-2
J: TRBJ2-7
length: 15
CDR3: CASSLGSGTFYEQYF

V: TRBV19
J: TRBJ2-1
length: 14
CDR3: CASSPRDRNNEQFF

V: TRBV19
J: TRBJ1-5
length: 12
CDR3: CASSIETGAQHF

V: TRBV29-1
J: TRBJ1-2
length: 15
CDR3: CSVVGSGDRVYGYTF

V: TRBV2
J: TRBJ1-2
length: 15
CDR3: CASNLGGTTNYGYTF

V: TRBV9
J: TRBJ2-1
length: 16
CDR3: CASSVGLVRGYNEQFF

V: TRBV5-1
J: TRBJ2-2
length: 11
CDR3: CASSLNGELFF

V: TRBV28
J: TRBJ2-2
length: 13
CDR3: CASSLELAGELFF

V: TRBV28
J: TRBJ2-7
length: 14
CDR3: CASSFLGRGHEQYF

V: TRBV19
J: TRBJ2-3
length: 15
CDR3: CASSPRQGAADTQYF

V: TRBV28
J: TRBJ1-5
length: 15
CDR3: CASNTGGASNQPQHF

V: TRBV27
J: TRBJ2-7
length: 15
CDR3: CASSRTSGGAYEQYF

V: TRBV2
J: TRBJ2-1
length: 15
CDR3: CASSEEGGSVNEQFF

V: TRBV5-4
J: TRBJ2-2
length: 16
CDR3: CASSLVERVGTGELFF

V: TRBV28
J: TRBJ2-7
length: 15
CDR3: CASSLVTASSYEQYF

V: TRBV19
J: TRBJ1-4
length: 16
CDR3: CASSIAGPYSLEKLFF

V: TRBV28
J: TRBJ1-4
length: 13
CDR3: CASSSGGYEKLFF

V: TRBV19
J: TRBJ1-5
length: 16
CDR3: CASSMGGPYSNQPQHF

V: TRBV6-5
J: TRBJ1-1
length: 13
CDR3: CASRANLNTEAFF

V: TRBV10-3
J: TRBJ2-5
length: 16
CDR3: CAISVGLAGNQETQYF

V: TRBV27
J: TRBJ2-2
length: 14
CDR3: CASSPQVNTGELFF

V: TRBV28
J: TRBJ1-1
length: 14
CDR3: CASRPMGPRTEAFF

V: TRBV10-3
J: TRBJ2-3
length: 15
CDR3: CAISENVVSTDTQYF

V: TRBV28
J: TRBJ2-7
length: 16
CDR3: CASSSKEPGLRYEQYF

V: TRBV28
J: TRBJ1-5
length: 20
CDR3: CASSRTRLNREWDSNQPQHF

V: TRBV5-4
J: TRBJ1-2
length: 14
CDR3: CASSLGDRAAGYTF

V: TRBV12-5
J: TRBJ1-2
length: 15
CDR3: CASGSKKDRGLVGTF

V: TRBV27
J: TRBJ1-2
length: 15
CDR3: CASRGLRGQGAGYTF

V: TRBV2
J: TRBJ2-7
length: 13
CDR3: CASSAVPNLWQYF

V: TRBV19
J: TRBJ1-4
length: 13
CDR3: CASSIVRGEKLFF

V: TRBV10-1
J: TRBJ2-7
length: 15
CDR3: CASLGQGVVFYEQYF

V: TRBV28
J: TRBJ1-4
length: 14
CDR3: CASRTGTSVEKLFF

V: TRBV5-1
J: TRBJ2-5
length: 11
CDR3: CASSLRETQYF

V: TRBV19
J: TRBJ1-4
length: 13
CDR3: CASSMDRSEKLFF

V: TRBV7-6
J: TRBJ1-4
length: 15
CDR3: CASSLHAATNEKLFF

V: TRBV2
J: TRBJ2-1
length: 15
CDR3: CASSDSLGTYNEQFF

V: TRBV28
J: TRBJ1-2
length: 12
CDR3: CASSPSVVGYTF

V: TRBV11-2
J: TRBJ2-6
length: 17
CDR3: CASSLTSDISGANVLTF

V: TRBV19
J: TRBJ1-3
length: 13
CDR3: CASSPQGVGTIYF

V: TRBV18
J: TRBJ2-7
length: 14
CDR3: CASSSDSVSYEQYF

V: TRBV7-4
J: TRBJ2-3
length: 12
CDR3: CASSHYGDTQYF

V: TRBV7-2
J: TRBJ2-2
length: 15
CDR3: CASSLIGTKAGELFF

V: TRBV19
J: TRBJ1-1
length: 16
CDR3: CASSISNTGAGGEAFF

V: TRBV10-3
J: TRBJ1-5
length: 12
CDR3: CAISEENQPQHF

V: TRBV5-8
J: TRBJ1-4
length: 17
CDR3: CASSLGQGALGNEKLFF

V: TRBV7-8
J: TRBJ2-7
length: 17
CDR3: CASSADRKKTPIYEQYF

V: TRBV27
J: TRBJ2-1
length: 13
CDR3: CASRPYDTNEQFF